This T cell receptor (beta chain) was captured in a study of blood T cell repertoires in COVID-19. Study information: The origin of the acute and convalescent COVID-19 samples was the United States, Italy and Spain. PBMCs, B-cell-depleted T cells, or T cells were the source of the cDNA or gDNA that made up the material.

Deletions cut 4 bases from V and 6 bases from J, with 9 bases between. Looked up from germline, CDR1 is LGHNT and CDR2 is FRNRAP. The CDR3 contains 12 residues. Participant-given clinical history determined each cohort assignment. Here immunoSEQ multiplex PCR was the method, and the copy in TCRdb shows in-frame clones only, minus some. The sample lists about 250,000 clones; about 82% were seen once. The TCR was taken from a woman aged 50 to 60 with acute COVID-19. Source material: PBMCs or T cells enriched from blood (not recorded which). The chain uses TRBV12-5 and TRBJ1-2; weak D call: TRBD1 (6 bases). The CDR3 sequence is CASGSYRDGYTF. The CDR3 nucleotides are TGTGCTAGTGGTTCGTACAGGGATGGCTACACCTTC.